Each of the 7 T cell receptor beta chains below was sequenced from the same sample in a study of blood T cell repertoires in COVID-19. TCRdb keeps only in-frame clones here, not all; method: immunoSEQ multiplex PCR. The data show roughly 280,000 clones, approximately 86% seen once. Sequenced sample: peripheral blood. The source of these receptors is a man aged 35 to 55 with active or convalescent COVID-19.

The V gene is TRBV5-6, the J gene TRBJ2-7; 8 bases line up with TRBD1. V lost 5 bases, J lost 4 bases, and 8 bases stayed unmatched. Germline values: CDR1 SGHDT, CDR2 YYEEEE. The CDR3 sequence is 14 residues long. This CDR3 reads CASRATGARYEQYF. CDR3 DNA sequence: TGTGCCAGCAGGGCGACAGGGGCTCGGTACGAGCAGTACTTC. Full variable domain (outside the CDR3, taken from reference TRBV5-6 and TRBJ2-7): DAGVTQSPTHLIKTRGQQVTLRCSPKSGHDTVSWYQQALGQGPQFIFQYYEEEERQRGNFPDRFSGHQFPNYSSELNVNALLLGDSALYLCASRATGARYEQYFGPGTRLTVT.

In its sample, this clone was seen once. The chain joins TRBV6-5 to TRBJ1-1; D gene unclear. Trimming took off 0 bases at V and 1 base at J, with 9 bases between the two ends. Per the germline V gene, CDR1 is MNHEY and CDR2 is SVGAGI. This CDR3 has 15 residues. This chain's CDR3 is CASSYSYRGNTEAFF. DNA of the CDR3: TGTGCCAGCAGTTACTCGTATCGGGGGAACACTGAAGCTTTCTTT.

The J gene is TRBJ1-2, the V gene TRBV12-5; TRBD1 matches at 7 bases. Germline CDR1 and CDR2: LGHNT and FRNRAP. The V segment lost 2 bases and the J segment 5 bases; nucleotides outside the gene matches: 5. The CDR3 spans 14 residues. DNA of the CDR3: TGTGCTAGTGGTTTGTCCGGGACAGATTATGGCTACACCTTC. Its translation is CASGLSGTDYGYTF.

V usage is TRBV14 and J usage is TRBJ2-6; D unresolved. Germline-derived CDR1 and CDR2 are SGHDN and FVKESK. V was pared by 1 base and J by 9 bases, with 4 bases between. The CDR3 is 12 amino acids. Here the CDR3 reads CASSQGGNVLTF. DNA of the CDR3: TGTGCCAGCAGCCAAGGAGGCAACGTCCTGACTTTC.

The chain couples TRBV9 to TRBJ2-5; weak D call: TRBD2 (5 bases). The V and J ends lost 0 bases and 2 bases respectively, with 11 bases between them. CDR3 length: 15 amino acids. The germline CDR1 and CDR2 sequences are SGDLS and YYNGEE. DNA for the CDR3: TGTGCCAGCAGCGTAGGTGTTGAGGGTCAAGAGACCCAGTACTTC. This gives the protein CASSVGVEGQETQYF.

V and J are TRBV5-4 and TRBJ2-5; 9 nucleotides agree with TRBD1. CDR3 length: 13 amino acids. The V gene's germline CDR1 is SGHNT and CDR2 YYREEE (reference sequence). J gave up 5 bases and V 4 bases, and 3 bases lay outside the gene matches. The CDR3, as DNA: TGTGCCAGCAGCCGGGACAGGGTGGAGACCCAGTACTTC. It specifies CASSRDRVETQYF.

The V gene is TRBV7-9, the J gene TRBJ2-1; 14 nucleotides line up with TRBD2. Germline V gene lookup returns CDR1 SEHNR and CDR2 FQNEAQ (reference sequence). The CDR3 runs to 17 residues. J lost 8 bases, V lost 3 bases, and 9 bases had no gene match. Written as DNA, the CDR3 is TGTGCCAGCAGCTTTTCCCGGGGACTAGCGGGAGACCATGAGCAGTTCTTC. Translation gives CASSFSRGLAGDHEQFF.